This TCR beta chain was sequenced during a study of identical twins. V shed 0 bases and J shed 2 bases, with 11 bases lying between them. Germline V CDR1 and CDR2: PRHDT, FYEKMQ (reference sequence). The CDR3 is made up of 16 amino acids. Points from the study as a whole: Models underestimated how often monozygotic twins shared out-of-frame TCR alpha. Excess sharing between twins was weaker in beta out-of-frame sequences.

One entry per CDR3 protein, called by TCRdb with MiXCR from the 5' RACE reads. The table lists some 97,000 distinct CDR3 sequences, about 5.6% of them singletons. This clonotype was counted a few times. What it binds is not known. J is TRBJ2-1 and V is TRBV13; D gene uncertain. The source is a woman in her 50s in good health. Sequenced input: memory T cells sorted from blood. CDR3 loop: CASSLGLGMTYNEQFF. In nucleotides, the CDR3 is TGTGCCAGCAGCTTAGGTTTGGGGATGACCTACAATGAGCAGTTCTTC.